These T cell receptor beta chains were read from a single sample in a study of response to subunit inactivated influenza vaccine. One entry per CDR3 protein results from TCRdb running MiXCR on the RT-PCR reads. This repertoire shows a few hundred thousand distinct CDR3 sequences, approximately 15% found once; its top ten account for around 10%. This sample comprised PBMCs from blood, obtained about 11 days after vaccination. The receptor set was obtained from a man aged 45-60 years who received an inactivated influenza vaccine. Both conserved end residues are trimmed from each CDR3.

cdr3_aa	cdr3_length	v_call
ASSLDPVRNEQF	12	TRBV7-9
ASSLSRSGELF	11	TRBV12-3/TRBV12-4
ASSLWAGSSTGTQY	14	TRBV5-5
ASSSGTGGYNEQF	13	TRBV18
AISGHHRTGATEGTNYEQY	19	TRBV10-3
ASRELAGGPYEQY	13	TRBV2
ASSQDYSVNTGELF	14	TRBV4-3
ASSEAGRVETQY	12	TRBV25-1
ATSDQKPGQNSYEQY	15	TRBV24-1
SVQGGAESGELF	12	TRBV29-1
ASSESFHGTYEQY	13	TRBV10-2
ASSPQLVPDTQY	12	TRBV9
ASSTLAGVSYEQY	13	TRBV19
ASCRDRGTEAF	11	TRBV19
AISADLAGGSTDTQY	15	TRBV10-3
ASSLVVRPAGGYT	13	TRBV11-2
ASSSGPSDDEQF	12	TRBV19
APTGELF	7	TRBV6-2/TRBV6-3